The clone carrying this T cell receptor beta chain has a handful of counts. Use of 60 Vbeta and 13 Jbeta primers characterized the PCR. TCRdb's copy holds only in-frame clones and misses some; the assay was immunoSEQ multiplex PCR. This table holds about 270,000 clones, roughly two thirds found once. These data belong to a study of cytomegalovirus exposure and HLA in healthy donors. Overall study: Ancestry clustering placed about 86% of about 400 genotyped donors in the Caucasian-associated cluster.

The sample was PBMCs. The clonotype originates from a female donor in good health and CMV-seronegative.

Written as DNA, the CDR3 is TGTGCCAGCAGCTTAGCCCCCCAGGGGCAGACTGAAGCTTTCTTT. Translation: CASSLAPQGQTEAFF. The chain carries TRBV7-6 and TRBJ1-1; D possibly corresponds to TRBD1 (6 bases). Germline V gene data show CDR1 as SGHVS and CDR2 as FNYEAQ. The V end lost 0 bases, the J end lost 5 bases, and 13 bases lay between the germline ends. This CDR3 has 15 residues.